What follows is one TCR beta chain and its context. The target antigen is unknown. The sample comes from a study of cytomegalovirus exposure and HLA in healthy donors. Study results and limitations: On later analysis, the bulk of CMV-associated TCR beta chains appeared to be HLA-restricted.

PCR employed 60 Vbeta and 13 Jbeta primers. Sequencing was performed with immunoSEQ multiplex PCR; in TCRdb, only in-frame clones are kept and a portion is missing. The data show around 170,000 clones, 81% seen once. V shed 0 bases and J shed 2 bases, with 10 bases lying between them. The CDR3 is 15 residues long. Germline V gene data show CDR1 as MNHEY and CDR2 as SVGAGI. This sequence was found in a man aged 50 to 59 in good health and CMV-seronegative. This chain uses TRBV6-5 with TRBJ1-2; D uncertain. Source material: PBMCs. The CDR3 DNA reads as TGTGCCAGCAGTTACTCCCGGGGAAAGAACTATGGCTACACCTTC. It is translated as CASSYSRGKNYGYTF.